Listed below are T cell receptor beta chains from one sample, sequenced in a study of molecular identifiers for immune sequencing clone quantification. TCRdb ran MiXCR on the PCR reads and lists one entry per CDR3 protein. The profile shows around 480,000 distinct CDR3 sequences, 25% of them singletons. Sequencing input: naive CD8+ T cells from blood, with Jurkat cell RNA spiked in. Receptor source: a human donor in good health. Some libraries in this study had Jurkat cell RNA spiked in. Both conserved end residues are part of each CDR3. Each record gives: V gene, D gene, clone size, J gene, CDR3 protein, CDR3 DNA. The D gene is left open where the match is weak. Only part of the rows carry a size: once, few, many, or a class if the clone is expanded.

TRBV12-3/TRBV12-4	NA	NA	TRBJ2-7	CASSLASGSEQYF	TGTGCCAGCAGTTTAGCATCAGGGTCCGAGCAGTACTTC
TRBV2	NA	few	TRBJ2-7	CASSDTRTPLGRYF	TGTGCCAGCAGTGACACCCGGACCCCGCTCGGGCGGTACTTC
TRBV24-1	NA	few	TRBJ2-1	CATSRSGYNEQFF	TGTGCCACCAGTCGAAGCGGGTACAATGAGCAGTTCTTC
TRBV7-9	TRBD2	many	TRBJ2-3	CASSLRLAPADTQYF	TGTGCCAGCAGCTTACGACTAGCACCCGCAGATACGCAGTATTTT
TRBV6-2/TRBV6-3	NA	few	TRBJ2-2	CASSWGRTGELFF	TGTGCCAGCAGTTGGGGGAGAACCGGGGAGCTGTTTTTT
TRBV4-3	TRBD2	many	TRBJ2-7	CASSQGGGAYEQYF	TGCGCCAGCAGCCAAGGCGGGGGGGCCTACGAGCAGTACTTC
TRBV7-9	TRBD1	many	TRBJ2-7	CASSPRTGEGYEQYF	TGTGCCAGCAGCCCCAGGACAGGGGAAGGGTACGAGCAGTACTTC
TRBV7-9	NA	NA	TRBJ2-4	CASSLVIPRGNVQYF	TGTGCCAGCAGCTTAGTTATCCCCAGGGGAAACGTTCAGTACTTC
TRBV5-1	NA	many	TRBJ1-3	CASSSRGLGNTIYF	TGCGCCAGCAGCTCTAGGGGTCTGGGAAACACCATATATTTT
TRBV29-1	NA	few	TRBJ1-2	CSVGSRHGNYGYTF	TGCAGCGTTGGCAGTCGGCACGGTAACTATGGCTACACCTTC
TRBV5-1	NA	many	TRBJ2-7	CASSILQGSYEQYF	TGCGCCAGCAGCATTTTACAGGGCTCTTACGAGCAGTACTTC
TRBV6-5	NA	few	TRBJ2-3	CASSSHPGQTSTDTQYF	TGTGCCAGCAGTTCCCACCCTGGACAGACAAGCACAGATACGCAGTATTTT
TRBV29-1	TRBD1	NA	TRBJ2-7	CSIEGQGTYEQYF	TGCAGCATTGAGGGACAGGGGACCTACGAGCAGTACTTC
TRBV12-3/TRBV12-4	TRBD1	many	TRBJ2-4	CASSLDRNDIQYF	TGTGCCAGCAGTTTGGACAGGAATGACATTCAGTACTTC
TRBV20-1	NA	few	TRBJ2-7	CSARWDTSYEQYF	TGCAGTGCTAGATGGGACACTTCCTACGAGCAGTACTTC
TRBV7-9	NA	few	TRBJ2-7	CASSLAWTRTYEQYF	TGTGCCAGCAGCTTAGCCTGGACACGAACCTACGAGCAGTACTTC
TRBV7-2	NA	once	TRBJ2-7	CASSILPGQTSYEQHF	TGTGCCAGCAGCATACTACCGGGACAAACGTCCTACGAGCAGCACTTC
TRBV19	NA	few	TRBJ2-6	CASSNPGSPSGANVLTF	TGTGCCAGTAGTAATCCAGGGTCCCCCTCTGGGGCCAACGTCCTGACTTTC
TRBV12-3/TRBV12-4	NA	few	TRBJ1-4	CASTDQGSQEKLFF	TGTGCCAGCACCGACCAGGGAAGTCAGGAAAAACTGTTTTTT
TRBV27	TRBD2	NA	TRBJ2-1	CASSLKAGVINEQFF	TGTGCCAGCAGTTTAAAAGCGGGGGTTATCAATGAGCAGTTCTTC
TRBV20-1	NA	few	TRBJ2-7	CSAPGNHEQYF	TGCAGTGCCCCAGGGAACCACGAGCAGTACTTC
TRBV2	TRBD1	NA	TRBJ2-7	CASREATGLTYEQYF	TGTGCCAGCAGGGAGGCGACAGGGCTTACCTACGAGCAGTACTTC
TRBV3-1	NA	NA	TRBJ2-7	CASSPNLPTGSYEQYF	TGTGCCAGCAGCCCCAATCTCCCCACAGGCTCCTACGAGCAGTACTTC
TRBV7-9	TRBD1	few	TRBJ1-3	CASRSRQGIGGNTIYF	TGTGCCAGCAGGTCTCGACAGGGGATCGGTGGAAACACCATATATTTT
TRBV7-9	NA	NA	TRBJ2-2	CASSLVTKTGELFF	TGTGCCAGCAGCTTAGTAACGAAAACCGGGGAGCTGTTTTTT
TRBV20-1	TRBD1	NA	TRBJ1-5	CSAGHRGGNQPQHF	TGCAGTGCTGGACACAGGGGTGGCAATCAGCCCCAGCATTTT
TRBV27	NA	few	TRBJ2-5	CASSLFPGAVETQYF	TGTGCCAGCAGTTTATTCCCAGGGGCGGTGGAGACCCAGTACTTC
TRBV12-3/TRBV12-4	NA	NA	TRBJ1-1	CASRSAWGHLNTEAFF	TGTGCCAGCAGGAGCGCCTGGGGGCACTTGAACACTGAAGCTTTCTTT
TRBV6-2/TRBV6-3	NA	few	TRBJ2-1	CASSKTSLGYNNEQFF	TGTGCCAGCAGCAAGACTAGTTTGGGTTACAACAATGAGCAGTTCTTC
TRBV28	NA	many	TRBJ1-5	CASSLEQVGHQPQHF	TGTGCCAGCAGCTTAGAGCAGGTCGGACATCAGCCCCAGCATTTT
TRBV27	NA	NA	TRBJ1-5	CASSSLPNSNQPQHF	TGTGCCAGCAGTTCATTACCCAATAGCAATCAGCCCCAGCATTTT
TRBV12-3/TRBV12-4	NA	NA	TRBJ2-7	CASSNQGPTYEQYF	TGTGCCAGCAGTAACCAGGGTCCGACCTACGAGCAGTACTTC
TRBV6-2/TRBV6-3	TRBD2	NA	TRBJ2-2	CASIPTSAIYTGELFF	TGTGCCAGCATCCCCACTAGCGCCATTTACACCGGGGAGCTGTTTTTT
TRBV4-3	TRBD2	few	TRBJ2-3	CASSQDLIAGGPSTDTQYF	TGCGCCAGCAGCCAAGATCTTATAGCGGGGGGCCCTAGCACAGATACGCAGTATTTT
TRBV12-3/TRBV12-4	NA	many	TRBJ2-3	CASRVPSDTQYF	TGTGCCAGCAGGGTACCCTCGGATACGCAGTATTTT
TRBV13	NA	few	TRBJ1-2	CASSRREHANYGYTF	TGTGCCAGCAGCCGTCGGGAGCACGCTAACTATGGCTACACCTTC
TRBV7-3	NA	NA	TRBJ2-1	CASSPGQGFKFF	TGTGCCAGCAGCCCCGGCCAAGGGTTTAAGTTCTTC
TRBV19	NA	few	TRBJ1-1	CASGVMNTEAFF	TGTGCCAGTGGAGTTATGAACACTGAAGCTTTCTTT
TRBV11-2	NA	NA	TRBJ2-7	CASSRMGPNGEQYF	TGTGCCAGCAGCCGAATGGGGCCCAACGGCGAGCAGTACTTC
TRBV7-9	NA	NA	TRBJ2-7	CASSLGGSGLSYAQYF	TGTGCCAGCAGCTTAGGAGGGTCCGGACTCTCCTACGCGCAGTACTTC
TRBV6-5	NA	once	TRBJ1-1	CASSFAGGNTEALF	NA
TRBV28	TRBD1	NA	TRBJ2-2	CASSYRQGAGELFF	TGTGCCAGCAGTTATAGACAGGGGGCCGGGGAGCTGTTTTTT
TRBV4-3	TRBD2	many	TRBJ2-3	CASSQVLAGAIADTQYF	TGCGCCAGCAGCCAAGTCCTAGCGGGAGCCATCGCAGATACGCAGTATTTT
TRBV15	TRBD1	NA	TRBJ2-7	CATSRVGQGVPYEQYF	TGTGCCACCAGCAGAGTAGGACAGGGGGTTCCCTACGAGCAGTACTTC
TRBV24-1	NA	NA	TRBJ2-3	CATSPTDTDTQYF	TGTGCCACCAGCCCTACAGACACAGATACGCAGTATTTT